This TCR beta chain was recorded in a study of CXCR3-negative and CXCR3-positive naive CD8 T cells. Study at large: Around 130 million TRB reads were obtained overall (about 1.5 +/- 0.3 million per library).

The TRB cDNA libraries were prepared by 5' RACE with UMI labels. TCRdb reanalyzed the 5' RACE reads and collapses them to one entry per CDR3 protein, without DNA. In all, the sample yields about 23,000 distinct CDR3 sequences. The study sorted every CD8+ T cell subset in triplicate at under 350,000 cells each. Measured by frequency, this clonotype is medium-sized. The antigen remains unidentified. The CDR3 covers 15 residues. Germline V gives CDR1 KGHDR, CDR2 SFDVKD. The study's findings and limits: Within a donor, both naive subsets shared TRBV-TRBJ usage, unlike memory cells. Fresh PBMCs went into most assays, and CXCR3 expression partly declined after cryopreservation.

This chain uses TRBV24-1 with TRBJ2-2; absent DNA, TCRdb's TRBD1 call cannot be checked. This TCR came from a human donor in good health. Some clones in this sample may be carry-over from other donors' samples. Sequenced material: memory CD8+ T cells from blood. CDR3 region: CATSEGDRDTGELFF.